The rows below give T cell receptor beta chains drawn from one sample of a study of cytomegalovirus exposure and HLA in healthy donors. The data were produced by immunoSEQ multiplex PCR, yet TCRdb's version contains in-frame clones alone and is incomplete. The data contain 120,000 or so clones, roughly 75% of them singletons. What was sequenced was PBMCs. These receptors were collected from a man in his thirties or forties in good health and CMV-seropositive. The CDR3 runs from the conserved cysteine through the conserved F or W. D genes are given only for firm matches. Part of the rows lack a size; the others show once, few, many or a class for expanded clones.

TRBV10-1	-	-	TRBJ2-2	TGCGCCAGCGCTGGACTCCTGGGTAGCGGGGAGCTGTTTTTT	CASAGLLGSGELFF
TRBV7-9	TRBD1	-	TRBJ2-7	TGTGCCAGCAGCCCTCGGGGACAGGGGACGAGGATAACCTACGAGCAGTACTTC	CASSPRGQGTRITYEQYF
TRBV13	-	-	TRBJ2-1	TGTGCCAGCAGCTTGAATCGGGGAGAGGGCTACAATGAGCAGTTCTTC	CASSLNRGEGYNEQFF
TRBV29-1	TRBD2	-	TRBJ2-7	TGCAGCGTTGAAGCTCGGGGCCTAGCGGACATCTACGAGCAGTACTTC	CSVEARGLADIYEQYF
TRBV14	TRBD2	-	TRBJ2-7	TGTGCCAGCAGCCGGACTAGCGGGAGCATCTGGTACGAGCAGTACTTC	CASSRTSGSIWYEQYF
TRBV6-5	-	-	TRBJ1-1	TGTGCCAGCAGTTACAACAGGGTAAGGATTGAAGCTTTCTTT	CASSYNRVRIEAFF
TRBV10-1	-	-	TRBJ1-3	TGCGCCAGCAGTGAGTTCCGGGGACTCGTTGGAAACACCATATATTTT	CASSEFRGLVGNTIYF
TRBV4-3	TRBD2	-	TRBJ2-3	TGCGCCAGCAGCCCGACTAGCGGAAAAACAGATACGCAGTATTTT	CASSPTSGKTDTQYF
TRBV28	TRBD1	-	TRBJ1-4	TGTGCCAGCAGACTCGACAGGGGGAGTGGAAGACTATCAACTAATGAAAAACTGTTTTTT	CASRLDRGSGRLSTNEKLFF
TRBV14	-	-	TRBJ2-7	TGTGCCAGCAGCCTCGGAGGGGTACCCGGCTACGAGCAGTACTTC	CASSLGGVPGYEQYF
TRBV18	-	-	TRBJ2-4	TGTGCCAGCTCACCACCGGGAGTAGCCAAAAACATTCAGTACTTC	CASSPPGVAKNIQYF
TRBV30	-	-	TRBJ1-1	TGTGCCTGCACGACCGGGGGAGCTGAAGCTTTCTTT	CACTTGGAEAFF
TRBV7-2	-	-	TRBJ1-1	TGTGCCAGCAGCTATAACCGGGCCCCGGGGTTCTTT	CASSYNRAPGFF
TRBV5-4	TRBD2	-	TRBJ2-3	TGTGCCAGCAGCGATGGACTAGCGGAGGGGACAGATACGCAGTATTTT	CASSDGLAEGTDTQYF
TRBV19	TRBD2	few	TRBJ2-2	TGTGCCAGTAGTACCCGGGGGGACACCGGGGAGCTGTTTTTT	CASSTRGDTGELFF
TRBV5-1	-	-	TRBJ2-1	TGCGCCAGCAGCTTGGGGGGCTCTCTCAATGAGCAGTTCTTC	CASSLGGSLNEQFF
TRBV10-3	-	once	TRBJ2-7	TGTGCCATCAGCGAGGCGGGACGGAACTACGAGCAGTACTTC	CAISEAGRNYEQYF
TRBV25-1	TRBD1	-	TRBJ2-7	TGTGCCAGCAGTCCCGGAACCGGGACAGGGGGCGGCGAGCAGTACTTC	CASSPGTGTGGGEQYF
TRBV9	TRBD2	once	TRBJ2-1	TGTGCCAGCAGCGTACTAGCGGGGTCGGAAAATGAGCAGTTCTTC	CASSVLAGSENEQFF
TRBV7-9	-	-	TRBJ2-1	TGTGCCAGCAGCCCTAGTCAGAGCTCCTACAATGAGCAGTTCTTC	CASSPSQSSYNEQFF
TRBV7-2	TRBD2	once	TRBJ2-7	TGTGCCAGCAGCTCAGCGGGACTCGCGGTGGCCTACGAGCAGTACTTC	CASSSAGLAVAYEQYF
TRBV4-3	TRBD2	-	TRBJ2-1	TGCGCCAGCAGTGACCTAGCGGGAGTAGGTAATGAGCAGTTCTTC	CASSDLAGVGNEQFF
TRBV25-1	-	-	TRBJ2-5	TGTGCCAGCAGTGAACCCCGGGAGGGGGCATGGGAGACCCAGTACTTC	CASSEPREGAWETQYF
TRBV5-1	TRBD2	-	TRBJ2-2	TGCGCCAGCAGCTTGACGGGAGGGACCGGGGAGCTGTTTTTT	CASSLTGGTGELFF
TRBV10-3	-	-	TRBJ1-2	TGTGCCATCAGTGAGCCGGGGGGATTTCAAGGCTACACCTTC	CAISEPGGFQGYTF
TRBV5-8	TRBD2	few	TRBJ2-1	TGTGCCAGCAGCCCCCAGACTAGCCCATCCAATGAGCAGTTCTTC	CASSPQTSPSNEQFF
TRBV5-5	TRBD1	-	TRBJ2-5	TGTGCCAGCAGCCCGATGGGACAGCAAGAGACCCAGTACTTC	CASSPMGQQETQYF
TRBV6-4	-	-	TRBJ2-1	TGTGCCAGCAGTGCCAGCGAGGTCAGGGATGAGCAGTTCTTC	CASSASEVRDEQFF
TRBV5-1	-	-	TRBJ2-3	TGCGCCAGCAGCTTGTTCTTGGATACGCAGTATTTT	CASSLFLDTQYF
TRBV30	TRBD2	-	TRBJ2-7	TGTGCCTGGAGCCTCCCGTGGGAGGGAGTCTACGAGCAGTACTTC	CAWSLPWEGVYEQYF
TRBV5-1	-	-	TRBJ1-3	TGCGCCAGCAGCTCGAGCTCTGGAAACACCATATATTTT	CASSSSSGNTIYF
TRBV16	TRBD2	-	TRBJ2-5	TGTGCCAGCAGCCAATTGGGGGGTCGACTAGCGGAAGAGACCCAGTACTTC	CASSQLGGRLAEETQYF
TRBV10-3	TRBD2	-	TRBJ2-7	TGTGCCATCAGTGAGGCTAGCGGGAGTAGAGAGCAGTACTTC	CAISEASGSREQYF
TRBV5-5	TRBD1	once	TRBJ1-4	TGTGCCAGCAGCCCCAGGGACAGGGGGCCTTCTAATGAAAAACTGTTTTTT	CASSPRDRGPSNEKLFF
TRBV7-2	TRBD1	-	TRBJ1-4	TGTGCCAGCAGCTTCAAGACAGGGAATGAAAAACTGTTTTTT	CASSFKTGNEKLFF
TRBV5-1	-	-	TRBJ2-7	TGCGCCAGCAGCTTGTCTGCCTTTCTGGGCCACGAGCAGTACTTC	CASSLSAFLGHEQYF
TRBV6-4	-	-	TRBJ2-1	TGTGCCAGCAGCACGAGCTCCTACAATGAGCAGTTCTTC	CASSTSSYNEQFF
TRBV7-2	-	few	TRBJ1-2	TGTGCCAGCAGCTTAGGAGGGGGGGTCGGCTACACCTTC	CASSLGGGVGYTF
TRBV19	TRBD2	once	TRBJ2-1	TGTGCCAGTAGGTCCGGGACTAGCCTCAATGAGCAGTTCTTC	CASRSGTSLNEQFF
TRBV5-5	-	-	TRBJ2-7	TGTGCCAGCAGCGCGGCGCGTGGCGAGCAGTACTTC	CASSAARGEQYF
TRBV27	-	-	TRBJ1-1	TGTGCCAGCAGTTTAACGCAGGGGCCATTGAACACTGAAGCTTTCTTT	CASSLTQGPLNTEAFF
TRBV7-2	-	-	TRBJ2-4	TGTGCCAGCAGCTCACAAAGCGCTGTCAAAAACATTCAGTACTTC	CASSSQSAVKNIQYF
TRBV18	-	-	TRBJ2-7	TGTGCCAGCTCACCACCCTCAGTTTACGAGCAGTACTTC	CASSPPSVYEQYF
TRBV7-9	TRBD1	-	TRBJ1-1	TGTGCCAGCAGCTTCGACCCGGGACAGAAGAACACTGAAGCTTTCTTT	CASSFDPGQKNTEAFF
TRBV19	-	-	TRBJ1-2	TGTGCCAGTAGTATAGGTTTCGGTTTTAACTATGGCTACACCTTC	CASSIGFGFNYGYTF
TRBV11-2	-	-	TRBJ1-1	TGTGCCAGCAGCTTCATGAGAATCGGGGTAGGGTTCACTGAAGCTTTCTTT	CASSFMRIGVGFTEAFF
TRBV19	TRBD1	-	TRBJ2-7	TGTGCCAGTAGCTGGGACAGGGGCTACGAGCAGTACTTC	CASSWDRGYEQYF
TRBV15	TRBD1	few	TRBJ1-2	TGTGCCACCAGCAGCCCCGGACAGGGGGCTGGTTATGGCTACACCTTC	CATSSPGQGAGYGYTF
TRBV9	-	-	TRBJ1-2	TGTGCCAGCAGCCATACTTCCTTCTATGGCTACACCTTC	CASSHTSFYGYTF
TRBV9	TRBD1	-	TRBJ2-7	TGTGCCAGCAGCCCTCATGCCCTTCCGGGACAGGGGCTATACGAGCAGTACTTC	CASSPHALPGQGLYEQYF
TRBV28	TRBD1	-	TRBJ1-2	TGTGCCAGCAGTCTCCGACAGGGAATGGGTGGCTACACCTTC	CASSLRQGMGGYTF
TRBV30	-	-	TRBJ1-2	TGTGCCTGGAGTGTAAGAAGACAGTTGCTTAACTATGGCTACACCTTC	CAWSVRRQLLNYGYTF
TRBV27	TRBD2	once	TRBJ2-7	TGTGCCAGCTCATGGCGGGAGACCCTGGCCTACGAGCAGTACTTC	CASSWRETLAYEQYF